This TCR beta chain is drawn from a study of T cells in Graves' hyperthyroidism and ophthalmopathy. The CDR3 regions of TCR beta were amplified from RNA transcripts. Initially, a first-round RT-PCR of the TCR CDR3 employed the HTBI primer set. TCRdb independently ran MiXCR on the multiplex PCR reads; one entry per CDR3 protein. Among about 380,000 distinct CDR3 sequences, around 20% were seen once, and the ten largest hold over 35%. The CDR3 has 16 residues. Germline V gives CDR1 MGHRA, CDR2 YSYEKL. V gave up 6 bases and J gave up 2 bases, with 19 bases separating them. Criteria for exclusion of patients were uncontrolled infection, other autoimmune disease, pregnancy or lactation. Thyroid ultrasound and orbital computed tomography, with clinical symptoms and serum thyroxine and TRAb, informed diagnoses. The PBMCs had their origin in approximately 10 ml of fresh peripheral blood.

The chain joins TRBV4-1 to TRBJ2-5; the D gene is possibly TRBD2 (7 bases). The sequencing sample was made of blood. This TCR was recovered from a man in his late teens or twenties with Graves' ophthalmopathy. CDR3 nucleotide sequence: TGCGCCAGCAGAAACATAGGGCGGGGGACACAAGAGACCCAGTACTTC. This sequence encodes CASRNIGRGTQETQYF.